This T cell receptor beta chain was recorded in a study of T-cell reconstitution after alpha-beta-depleted transplantation in children. Unique molecular identifiers featured in how the TCRbeta library was prepared. TCRdb recomputed calls from the PCR reads with MiXCR, one row per CDR3 protein. This repertoire shows 900,000 or so distinct CDR3 sequences, around 17% found once; its top ten account for roughly 5%. This clonotype came up many times. V dropped 5 bases and J dropped 4; count of bases not matched to a gene: 4. The length of the CDR3 is 14 residues. Per germline, CDR1 SGDLS and CDR2 YYNGEE. The sequence came from a male patient under 18 who had a stem cell transplant for acute lymphoblastic leukemia, so the T cells may come from the graft donor. The rearrangement links TRBV9 to TRBJ2-2, with 8 bases lining up with TRBD2. Source: PBMCs, mostly from graft donor cells, taken 360 days after TCRalphabeta/CD19-depleted stem cell transplant. CDR3 sequence (DNA): TGTGCCAGCAGGCGGGGGGCTGGCACCGGGGAGCTGTTTTTT. Translated: CASRRGAGTGELFF.